The clone carrying this T cell receptor beta chain was observed a few times. Its antigen is still unknown. TCRdb independently ran MiXCR on the reads; one entry per CDR3 protein. The sample contains 510,000 or so distinct CDR3 sequences, around a quarter of which appear only once. The sample originates from a study of T cell repertoires in cytomegalovirus infection. Overall study context: Public TCR beta signatures indicated both CMV infection and matching HLA type.

General observations from the study: It was HLA-C-restricted CMV-specific TCR beta clonotypes that dominated the response ex vivo.

This CDR3 is built from 15 residues. V shed 3 bases, J shed 7 bases, and the junction held 9 bases outside the gene matches. CDR1 is DFQATT, CDR2 SNEGSKA, per germline (reference sequence). The sequence was obtained from a human donor in good health (CMV status not recorded). Some clones in this sample may be carry-over from other donors' samples. The specimen sequenced was PBMCs. The V call is TRBV20-1, the J call TRBJ2-1; 10 bases fit TRBD2. The CDR3 region has the DNA TGCAGTGCTAGCCGTCCTCTAGCGGGAGTAAATGAGCAGTTCTTC. It codes for CSASRPLAGVNEQFF.